The source of this TCR beta chain is a study of T cell repertoires in cytomegalovirus infection. Study in general: Public TCR beta signatures marked donors with CMV infection and the matching HLA.

In regard to this clonotype: As yet, its antigen is unknown.

Findings and caveats of the study: The cumulative frequency of public TCR beta families identified carriers of CMV plus the relevant HLA.

From the reads, TCRdb called clonotypes with MiXCR, one entry per CDR3 protein. Of roughly 600,000 distinct CDR3 sequences in the sample, around 24% are singletons; the top ten hold less than 10%. The CDR3 totals 15 residues. Germline V lookup: CDR1 MDHEN, CDR2 SYDVKM. V gave up 7 bases and J gave up 0 bases; unmatched junction bases: 7. The receptor comes from a human donor in good health (CMV status not recorded). Some clones in this sample may be carry-over from other donors' samples. This sequence joins TRBV28 and TRBJ2-7; 9 bases fit TRBD2. Specimen: CD8+ T cells from PBMCs. The CDR3 spells CASNPSGGPSYEQYV. The CDR3, as DNA: TGTGCCAGCAACCCCAGCGGGGGGCCCTCCTACGAGCAGTACGTC.